This record looks at one T cell receptor (beta chain) sequence and its context. Its target is unknown. The data were taken from a study of beta chain features in type 1 diabetes. TCRB transcripts that were expressed got sequenced, as all of the isolated RNA had been reverse transcribed. Profiled with immunoSEQ multiplex PCR; TCRdb holds only in-frame clones, not every one. This table holds some 140,000 clones, 7% to 10% found once. The CDR3 contains 14 residues. Looked up from germline, CDR1 is MNHEY and CDR2 is SVGAGI. Losses at the gene ends were 2 bases for V and 2 bases for J; bases not matched to a gene: 0. Researchers reported sorting CD4+ naive, central memory, regulatory and stem cell-like memory cells via CD45RO/CCR7/CD25/CD127/CD95/CD27. Study-wide findings and caveats: Moderately but significantly shorter TCRB CDR3s were found in Type 1 diabetes patients in all four CD4+ subsets. Naive, central memory and Treg TCRB repertoires seemed to resemble each other more closely in patients than they did in healthy donors. A PCR bias possibly favoring shorter templates would apply equally to patients and controls. More deletions and fewer insertions at VDJ junctions were found in patients with type 1 diabetes.

The V gene is TRBV6-5, the J gene TRBJ2-1, with TRBD1 matching over 7 bases. The sequence was obtained from a man in his thirties or forties with type 1 diabetes. Sequenced: central memory CD4+ T cells from blood. The CDR3 protein is CASSYGTAYNEQFF. DNA of the CDR3: TGTGCCAGCAGTTACGGGACAGCCTACAATGAGCAGTTCTTC.